This entry concerns a single T cell receptor beta chain. Its antigen remains undetermined. No base quality information exists; no much larger clone differs at one position. Patients with autoimmune disease history or receiving systemic immunosuppression were excluded from the trial. Peripheral blood for TCR sequencing was collected from all dose cohorts at baseline, on cycle 4 day 1, and on cycle 7 day 1. Samples came from an open-label, multicenter, first-in-human phase I dose-escalation trial of ivuxolimab. Adults with locally advanced or metastatic melanoma, renal cell carcinoma, hepatocellular carcinoma or head and neck squamous cell carcinoma were enrolled in the trial. CD4+ and CD8+ T cells were sorted separately from peripheral blood before TCR sequencing. Including cysteine and phenylalanine, the CDR3 has 15 amino acids. Here the CDR3 DNA is all that survives: 45 bases in frame from base 1. As encoded in the germline V gene, CDR1 is SGHTA while CDR2 is FQGTGA. Trimming takes 2 bases from V and 5 bases from J, and the germline ends sit 15 bases apart.

This specimen belongs to a study of OX40 agonist ivuxolimab in advanced cancers. Some background on the complete study: Ivuxolimab was an agonistic, fully human IgG2 monoclonal antibody directed against OX40 (CD134), a costimulatory receptor. Intravenous ivuxolimab was administered to patients every 2 weeks at six dose levels: 0.01, 0.1, 0.3, 1.5, 3 and 10 mg/kg. Among the approximately 50 dose-escalation patients, about 20 had hepatocellular carcinoma, 15 melanoma, 9 renal cell carcinoma and 9 head and neck cancer. In the dose-escalation cohort, 82.7% of patients were male, and the mean age was around 60 years, with a range of about 23 to 85. Patients were allowed to have had prior anti-PD-1, anti-PD-L1 or anti-CTLA-4 therapy, and approximately 43% of the dose-escalation patients had previously received checkpoint inhibitors. Partial responses were achieved by three dose-escalation patients, of whom one had hepatocellular carcinoma and two had cutaneous melanoma. The point of sequencing TCRbeta in the periphery was to test whether ivuxolimab changed TCR sequence diversity and drove clonal T-cell expansion. The paper covers the monotherapy dose-escalation part of the phase I ivuxolimab trial, which included N of about 51 patients. Beyond this particular receptor, the publication reports: Antigen specificity was not determined for the clonally expanded peripheral T cells. At doses of 0.1 to 3.0 mg/kg, clonal expansion of both CD4+ and CD8+ T cells in blood was seen between baseline and week 6. Low levels of normalized T-cell clonal expansion were also seen in some patients who did not respond. In partial responders in the 0.1-3.0 mg/kg groups, normalized peripheral clonal expansion was found to be among the lowest, especially among CD8+ T cells. After ivuxolimab, more expanded clones were found on average in CD8+ T cells than in CD4+ T cells.

Genomic DNA was extracted from sorted cells for sequencing of the TCRbeta CDR3 region. The immunoSEQ Assay was used for sequencing of TCRbeta CDR3 regions. The clones in this table, taken by TCRdb from immuneACCESS, are in-frame only. Not every clone is retained; where verified, under half of the shortfall comes from an unresolved V gene, and the cause of the rest is unknown. Counted in this sample were tens of thousands of clones; about 93% of them appeared once. In total, the top ten clones hold under 8% of the sample. The specimen comprised CD4+ or CD8+ T cells sorted from blood, sampled in a trial of the OX40 agonist ivuxolimab. The rearrangement combines TRBV7-3 with TRBJ2-5, with a tentative D gene TRBD2 over 5 matching bases. The sequence was collected from an adult with an advanced solid tumor such as melanoma, head and neck, liver or kidney cancer. The CDR3 region reads CASSLGGSEAETQYF. DNA sequence: TGTGCCAGCAGCTTAGGAGGTTCGGAGGCGGAGACCCAGTACTTC.